This paragraph reports one T cell receptor (beta chain). Its antigen specificity is not known. No base quality values were provided; no much bigger clone lies one nucleotide off. The entry originates in a study of blood T cell repertoires in COVID-19 (dated by TCRdb to about 2020). Regarding the study in general: Samples from collaborators originated in the United States, Italy and Spain and spanned both the acute and convalescent phases of COVID-19. The material from the prospective study consisted of cDNA or gDNA derived from T cells, B-cell-depleted T cells, or PBMCs. Subjects who had been exposed to COVID-19, were actively infected with it, or had recovered from it provided the deeply sampled blood TCRbeta repertoires that made up the dataset. The repertoires were made available in a free public database intended to serve as a resource for research on the immune response to SARS-CoV-2. The samples were drawn from the first 160 participants of the ongoing ImmuneRACE study and from 1,254 subjects provided by 6 global collaborators. Sample metadata almost always included a de-identified subject ID, COVID-19 status, age in years and sex. HLA class I and class II types, where available, came from metadata supplied by the sample provider rather than from assay-based typing. Overall results and qualifications from the work: How much clinical and demographic metadata was included differed by source and by participant, and the metadata was provided uncurated.

The CDR3, cysteine through phenylalanine, is 14 amino acids long. Just the 42-base CDR3 DNA is kept, in frame starting at base 1. V loses 2 bases at its end and J loses 8 bases; junction bases beyond the gene matches: 8. CDR1 and CDR2, looked up from the germline V gene, are MDHEN and SYDVKM. TCRbeta CDR3 regions were amplified from genomic DNA by means of the immunoSEQ Assay, a bias-controlled multiplex PCR. As for the authors' bioinformatics: Within the assay, amplification of reference gene primers was used to estimate how many nucleated cells each sample contained. To quantify the absolute abundance of each unique TCRbeta CDR3 rearrangement, sequence reads were collapsed and filtered. For each sample, productive Simpson clonality was calculated by taking the square root of Simpson's diversity index across productive rearrangements. Here the immuneACCESS table is served through TCRdb, limited to in-frame sequences with V and J called. Missing clones are a known gap in these copies; in checked studies unresolved V genes cover under half, and the rest lacks a known reason. Clone size and V and J calls were adopted from that table, with D and trimming inferred from the DNA. The sample records hundreds of thousands of clones, roughly 85% of which are singletons. About 2.1% of the sample is taken by the ten largest.

Participants in the prospective study were enrolled through a virtual design, were aged 18 to 89 years, and lived in 24 United States geographic areas. Cohort assignment in the prospective study relied on participant-reported clinical history from a screening survey and a study questionnaire. Each participant in the prospective study had whole blood, serum and a nasopharyngeal or oropharyngeal swab collected by mobile phlebotomists. Prospective study participants could optionally give additional blood draws and questionnaires over an approximately two-month period. Before DNA extraction, blood samples from the prospective study were shipped at room temperature or frozen.

Sequencing was done on a sample of PBMCs or T cells enriched from blood (not recorded which). The sequence links TRBV28 to TRBJ1-1; 7 junctional bases match TRBD1. The receptor was derived from a woman aged 18-30 years with acute COVID-19. The CDR3 loop reads CASSLPTGRYEAFF. In nucleotide form, the sequence is TGTGCCAGCAGTTTACCGACAGGGCGCTACGAAGCTTTCTTT.